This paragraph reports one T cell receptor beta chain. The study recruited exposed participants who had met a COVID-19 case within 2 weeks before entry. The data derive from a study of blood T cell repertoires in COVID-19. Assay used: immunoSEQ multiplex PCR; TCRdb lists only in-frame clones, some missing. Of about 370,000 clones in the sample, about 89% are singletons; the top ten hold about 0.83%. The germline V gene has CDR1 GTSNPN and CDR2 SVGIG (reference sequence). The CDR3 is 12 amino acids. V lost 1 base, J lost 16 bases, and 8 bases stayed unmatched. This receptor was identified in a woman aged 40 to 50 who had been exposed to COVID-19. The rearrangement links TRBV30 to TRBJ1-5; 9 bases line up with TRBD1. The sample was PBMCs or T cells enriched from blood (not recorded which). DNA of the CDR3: TGTGCCTGGAGTGATCAGGGACAGGGCACACATTTT. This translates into CAWSDQGQGTHF. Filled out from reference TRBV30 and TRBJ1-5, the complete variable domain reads SQTIHQWPATLVQPVGSPLSLECTVEGTSNPNLYWYRQAAGRGLQLLFYSVGIGQISSEVPQNLSASRPQDRQFILSSKKLLLSDSGFYLCAWSDQGQGTHFGDGTRLSIL.